This T cell receptor beta chain is from a study of blood T cell repertoires in COVID-19. Study-level background: Sources were T cells, B-cell-depleted T cells, or PBMCs; the material itself was cDNA or gDNA.

Original handling: Estimation of nucleated cell counts relied on the amplification of reference gene primers. Here immunoSEQ multiplex PCR was the method, and the copy in TCRdb shows in-frame clones only, minus some. From that table come the V and J calls and clone size; the DNA was used to work out D and trimming. The table includes about 150,000 clones, around 86% detected once. The CDR3 runs 14 residues. Germline-derived CDR1 and CDR2 are MDHEN and SYDVKM. The ends were cut back, 3 bases at V and 3 bases at J, with 9 bases in the middle. The chain joins TRBV28 to TRBJ1-3, with a possible D match to TRBD1 (6 bases). The TCR comes from a man between 65 and 85 years old who had recovered from COVID-19. The sample taken for sequencing was peripheral blood. Written as DNA, the CDR3 is TGTGCCAGCAGTTTTTCAGGGGTTGGAAACACCATATATTTT. Amino acid sequence: CASSFSGVGNTIYF.